This passage covers 8 T cell receptor beta chains from one sample sequenced in a study of response to subunit inactivated influenza vaccine (dated by TCRdb to 2016 to 2018). The library was made by RT-PCR. The sequencer was an Illumina HiSeq 2500. TCRdb handled the public reads itself, with Q25 trimming in fastp and clone calling in MiXCR, and kept productive beta chains. For every CDR3 protein sequence, its rows merge into one entry that carries the most common genes and DNA. This sample gives roughly 760,000 distinct CDR3 sequences in total; about 20% of them show up just once. The ten biggest clones cover roughly 10% of the sample. The material was PBMCs from blood, obtained less than 6 days after vaccination. These receptors all stem from a man over 45 who received an inactivated influenza vaccine. Donor details come from another sample of the same person, matched by shared clones.

This clonotype came up once. The gene calls are TRBV24-1 and TRBJ2-3; the match to TRBD1 covers 9 bases. From germline, CDR1 is KGHDR and CDR2 SFDVKD. The CDR3 is 16 residues long. V was pared by 0 bases and J by 5 bases, with 5 bases of the junction left unmatched. The CDR3, as DNA: TGTGCCACCAGTGATTTGGACAGGGGGGGTCTAGATACGCAGTATTTT. This sequence encodes CATSDLDRGGLDTQYF.

This clonotype was detected a few times. The CDR3 DNA sequence: TGCAGTGCTAGAGACCCGACAGGGATTGGTGGCTACACCTTC. This sequence encodes CSARDPTGIGGYTF. The gene calls are TRBV20-1 and TRBJ1-2; TRBD1 aligns across 7 bases. CDR3 length: 14 residues. Unmatched junction bases numbered 8, after V lost 0 bases and J lost 7 bases. Germline loops: CDR1 DFQATT, CDR2 SNEGSKA (reference sequence).

This clonotype turned up a few times. The chain has TRBV5-1 and TRBJ2-5, with a weak D call TRBD2 (5 bases). Trimming cost V 5 bases and J 4 bases, with 12 bases left between them. The CDR3 loop spans 13 amino acids. CDR1 and CDR2 from the germline V gene are SGHRS and YFSETQ. CDR3 protein: CASSSARGETQYF. CDR3 nucleotides: TGCGCCAGCAGTTCAGCTCGGGGAGAGACCCAGTACTTC.

The V call is TRBV10-3, the J call TRBJ2-2; D is ambiguous. Looked up from germline, CDR1 is ENHRY and CDR2 is SYGVKD. The CDR3 has 12 residues. V was cut by 5 bases and J by 6 bases, with 7 bases left in between. CDR3 nucleotides: TGTGCCATCAGTTATCGGCCCGGGGAGCTGTTTTTT. Amino acids: CAISYRPGELFF.

This sequence joins TRBV5-1 and TRBJ2-3; 7 bases fit TRBD1. CDR3 length equals 15 residues. Trimming at V came to 3 bases and at J to 3 bases, leaving 7 bases not matched to a gene. CDR1 SGHRS and CDR2 YFSETQ come from the germline V gene. DNA for the CDR3: TGCGCCAGCAGCTCGGGACAGAGTCTTACAGATACGCAGTATTTT. It translates to CASSSGQSLTDTQYF.

This rearrangement joins TRBV19 to TRBJ2-5, with 7 bases lining up with TRBD1. Per the germline V gene, CDR1 is LNHDA and CDR2 is SQIVND (reference sequence). Trimming took 4 bases from V and 5 from J; bases not matched to a gene: 10. The CDR3 has 15 amino acids. This chain's CDR3 is CASSTSRQGWETQYF. CDR3 in DNA: TGTGCCAGTAGTACAAGTAGACAGGGTTGGGAGACCCAGTACTTC.

This clonotype was counted only a few times. This chain uses TRBV20-1 with TRBJ1-5; D not certain. Trimming shortened V by 1 base and J by 9 bases, and 28 bases separated the two germline ends. Germline V gene lookup returns CDR1 DFQATT and CDR2 SNEGSKA (reference sequence). This CDR3 has 18 residues. For the CDR3, the DNA is TGCAGTGCTAGAGTAGGTAAGGAGCGGAAAGAACCTCGGGGGCCCCAGCATTTT. This translates into CSARVGKERKEPRGPQHF.

The rearrangement joins TRBV4-3 to TRBJ2-3; D is tentatively TRBD1 or TRBD2 (5 bases each). The germline V gene encodes CDR1 LGHNA and CDR2 YSLEER. The CDR3 length is 15 residues. Trimming took 0 bases from V and 3 from J, leaving 10 bases between them. CDR3 sequence reads: CASSQDGTLTDTQYF. CDR3 nucleotide sequence: TGCGCCAGCAGCCAAGATGGGACGCTTACAGATACGCAGTATTTT.